This T cell receptor beta chain was profiled in a study of T cell responses to AZD1222 COVID-19 vaccine. Study-level background: Both about-4-week and about-12-week second-dose recipients were combined.

Between the trimmed V and J ends, which lost 4 bases and 0 bases, there was a span of 13 bases. Germline V gene data show CDR1 as SGHTA and CDR2 as FQGNSA. This CDR3 spans 15 amino acids. Data came from immunoSEQ multiplex PCR; TCRdb stores just in-frame clones and leaves some out. Among fewer than 110,000 clones listed, about 82% were seen once. The V gene is TRBV7-2, the J gene TRBJ2-7; D perhaps matches TRBD2 (6 bases). The source of this sequence is an adult in good health. Sequencing used peripheral blood, obtained on day 0 of AZD1222 vaccination. The CDR3 sequence: CASSSPGTYSYEQYF. CDR3 nucleotide sequence: TGTGCCAGCAGCTCCCCCGGGACTTACTCCTACGAGCAGTACTTC.